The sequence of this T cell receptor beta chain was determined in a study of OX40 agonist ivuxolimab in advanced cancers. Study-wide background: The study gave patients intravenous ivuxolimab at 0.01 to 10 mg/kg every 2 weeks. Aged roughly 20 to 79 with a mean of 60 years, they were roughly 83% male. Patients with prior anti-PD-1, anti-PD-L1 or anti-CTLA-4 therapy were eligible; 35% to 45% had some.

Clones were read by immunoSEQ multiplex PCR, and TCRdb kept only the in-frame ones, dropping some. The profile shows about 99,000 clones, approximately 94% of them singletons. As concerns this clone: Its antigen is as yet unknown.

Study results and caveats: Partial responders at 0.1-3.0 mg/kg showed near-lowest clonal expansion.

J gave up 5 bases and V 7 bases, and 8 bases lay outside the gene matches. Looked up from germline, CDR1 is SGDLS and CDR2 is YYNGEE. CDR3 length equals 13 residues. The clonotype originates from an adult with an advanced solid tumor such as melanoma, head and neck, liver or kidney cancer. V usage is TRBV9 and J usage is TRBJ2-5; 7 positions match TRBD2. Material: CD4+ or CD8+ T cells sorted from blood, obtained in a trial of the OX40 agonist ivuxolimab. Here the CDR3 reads CASGTWEGETQYF. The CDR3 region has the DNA TGTGCCAGCGGTACCTGGGAGGGGGAGACCCAGTACTTC.